The sequence of this T cell receptor beta chain was determined in a study of control samples from healthy donors and cancer patients. The data were produced by immunoSEQ multiplex PCR, yet TCRdb's version contains in-frame clones alone and is incomplete. The sample shows about 46,000 clones, roughly 86% of them seen only once. CDR3 length equals 15 residues. CDR1 is MDHEN, CDR2 SYDVKM, per germline. Trimming took 2 bases from V and 0 from J, leaving 10 bases between them. The sequence derives from a middle-aged man with head and neck cancer. The sample consisted of PBMCs. The chain carries TRBV28 and TRBJ1-1; D uncertain. CDR3 sequence reads: CASSLGGSLNTEAFF. In nucleotides, the CDR3 is TGTGCCAGCAGTTTAGGAGGCAGCTTGAACACTGAAGCTTTCTTT.